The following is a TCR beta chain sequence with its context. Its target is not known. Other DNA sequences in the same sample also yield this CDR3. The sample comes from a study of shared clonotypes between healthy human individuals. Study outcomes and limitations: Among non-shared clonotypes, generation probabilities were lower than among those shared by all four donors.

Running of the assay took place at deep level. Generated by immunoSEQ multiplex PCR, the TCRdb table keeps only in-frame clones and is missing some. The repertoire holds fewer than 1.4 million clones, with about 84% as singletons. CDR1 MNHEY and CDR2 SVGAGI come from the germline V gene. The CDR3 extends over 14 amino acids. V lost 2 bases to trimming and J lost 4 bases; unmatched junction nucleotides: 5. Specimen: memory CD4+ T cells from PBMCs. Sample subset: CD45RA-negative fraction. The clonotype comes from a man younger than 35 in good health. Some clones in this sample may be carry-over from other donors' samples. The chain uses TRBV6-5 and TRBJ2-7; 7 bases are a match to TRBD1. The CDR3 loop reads CASSYRTGGYEQYF. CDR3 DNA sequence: TGTGCCAGCAGTTACAGGACAGGAGGATACGAGCAGTACTTC.